This T cell receptor beta chain comes out of a study of CD8 T cells in Susac syndrome. Study conclusions and caveats: A relatively small number of individuals underwent TCR sequencing and HLA analysis.

Reverse transcription of 0.5 to 1 ug RNA was carried out with random hexamers. From the immunoSEQ multiplex PCR reads, TCRdb called clonotypes with MiXCR, one entry per CDR3 protein. The sample records 330,000 or so distinct CDR3 sequences, around 85% being singletons. About this clonotype: Its antigen remains unknown.

Sequencing targeted TCR beta in blood CD8+ and CD4+ T cells. Bulk CD8+ and CD4+ cells came from magnetic negative isolation; CD8+ TEMRA by FACS. Sequencing input: CD8+ T cells from PBMCs. The sequence came from a human donor with multiple sclerosis.

The CDR3 DNA sequence: TGTGCCAGCAGTTACACTAGCGGGACAGATACGCAGTATTTT. Translating it yields CASSYTSGTDTQYF. V gene TRBV6-5 combines with J gene TRBJ2-3, with 9 nucleotides matching TRBD2. This CDR3 is built from 14 residues. V lost 2 bases, J lost 3 bases, and 0 bases stayed unmatched. The germline V gene encodes CDR1 MNHEY and CDR2 SVGAGI.